The 27 T cell receptor beta chains given below trace back to one sample, sequenced in a study of shared clonotypes between healthy human individuals. Selected positively for CCR7 and CD45RO-negative, naive CD8 cells excluded terminally differentiated effector memory CD45RA+ cells. Profiling relied on immunoSEQ multiplex PCR, and the TCRdb table lists in-frame clones only, not all of them. The table records some 580,000 clones, roughly 98% of them present only once. The sequencing input was naive CD8+ T cells sorted from blood. The receptors here all came from a man aged 30-40 years in good health.

The gene calls are TRBV7-9 and TRBJ1-5, with a tentative D call TRBD1 (5 bases). This CDR3 is 12 amino acids long. Germline V gives CDR1 SEHNR, CDR2 FQNEAQ (reference sequence). V was trimmed by 5 bases and J by 6 bases, leaving 8 bases between them. The CDR3 region is CASSDQGQPQHF. The CDR3, as DNA: TGTGCCAGCAGCGATCAGGGTCAGCCCCAGCATTTT.

The V and J genes are TRBV27 and TRBJ2-7, with a possible D match to TRBD1 (6 bases). Per germline, CDR1 MNHEY and CDR2 SMNVEV (reference sequence). The V end was cut by 4 bases, the J end by 3 bases, with 19 bases between. This CDR3 is built from 16 residues. As DNA, the CDR3 is TGTGCCAGCAGTTCCTCCCTCCCGGACAGCATCTACGAGCAGTACTTC. This codes for CASSSSLPDSIYEQYF.

The V call is TRBV15, the J call TRBJ1-4; 9 bases fit TRBD1. This CDR3 has 15 residues. The germline V gene encodes CDR1 LNHNV and CDR2 YYDKDF (reference sequence). V gave up 5 bases and J gave up 8 bases; unmatched junction bases: 9. In nucleotides, the CDR3 is TGTGCCACCAGCGTAGGGACAGGGCCGGGGGAAAAACTGTTTTTT. Protein sequence: CATSVGTGPGEKLFF.

This clone was seen a single time. The rearrangement links TRBV14 to TRBJ2-7; no clear D. The CDR3 is 13 residues long. V lost 4 bases, J lost 3 bases, and 10 bases lay in between. Germline V gene lookup returns CDR1 SGHDN and CDR2 FVKESK. The CDR3 loop reads CASSPKAYYEQYF. The CDR3 DNA reads TGTGCCAGCAGCCCCAAAGCTTACTACGAGCAGTACTTC.

This clone was detected once. The rearrangement joins TRBV18 to TRBJ2-7; 9 bases are shared with TRBD1. This CDR3 has 17 residues. The germline CDR1 and CDR2 sequences are KGHSH and LQKENI. Trimming cost V 2 bases and J 0 bases; bases outside gene matches: 8. CDR3 residues: CASSPSPGQGYSYEQYF. CDR3 in DNA: TGTGCCAGCTCACCATCCCCGGGACAGGGTTACTCCTACGAGCAGTACTTC.

CDR3 amino acids: CASSSDSNSYEQYF. Here the CDR3 DNA reads TGTGCCAGCAGCTCGGACAGCAACTCCTACGAGCAGTACTTC. V usage is TRBV7-6 and J usage is TRBJ2-7; TRBD1 might be the D (6 bases). Germline CDR1 SGHVS, CDR2 FNYEAQ. The CDR3 consists of 14 residues. Trimming removed 4 bases at V and 0 bases at J, with 10 bases between.

The V gene is TRBV10-3, the J gene TRBJ2-7, with a weak D call TRBD1 (5 bases). Germline V lookup: CDR1 ENHRY, CDR2 SYGVKD. The V and J ends lost 3 bases and 5 bases respectively, with 14 bases between them. This CDR3 is 14 amino acids long. CDR3 DNA: TGTGCCATCAGTGACTTCCAGGGTCGTAACGAGCAGTACTTC. Its translation: CAISDFQGRNEQYF.

V is TRBV10-1 and J is TRBJ1-3; 9 bases are a match to TRBD1. This CDR3 region has 18 residues. Germline V gene lookup returns CDR1 WNHNN and CDR2 SYGVQD (reference sequence). Trimming took 6 bases from V and 4 from J; bases not matched to a gene: 16. This CDR3 reads CASRTGTGQSTEGNTIYF. CDR3 in DNA: TGCGCCAGCAGAACCGGGACAGGGCAATCCACAGAAGGAAACACCATATATTTT.

The chain uses TRBV14 and TRBJ2-1; maybe TRBD1 (6 bases). Germline CDR1 is SGHDN and CDR2 is FVKESK. CDR3 length: 18 amino acids. V was pared by 0 bases and J by 1 base, with 16 bases between. CDR3 protein: CASSQEWGQRYSYNEQFF. The CDR3 DNA follows: TGTGCCAGCAGCCAAGAATGGGGGCAAAGGTATTCCTACAATGAGCAGTTCTTC.

The chain recombines TRBV9 with TRBJ2-7; possibly TRBD1 or TRBD2 for D (5 bases each). Germline CDR1 is SGDLS and CDR2 is YYNGEE. The CDR3 is 14 residues long. The ends were cut back, 2 bases at V and 3 bases at J, with 12 bases in the middle. The CDR3 DNA is TGTGCCAGCAGCGTCGGGGACGTTCTCTACGAGCAGTACTTC. It encodes CASSVGDVLYEQYF.

As to this clone: Germline and junction disagree at one end, which may indicate a read error. The chain joins TRBV7-7 to TRBJ2-4; TRBD1 might be the D (7 bases). The CDR3 has 17 residues. The germline CDR1 and CDR2 sequences are SSHAT and FNYEAQ (reference sequence). CDR3 DNA: TGTGCTAGCAGCTGGGGGGACAGCACGCTAGCCAAAAACATTCAGTACTTC. The encoded protein is CASSWGDSTLAKNIQYF.

The genes are TRBV7-9 and TRBJ2-5; TRBD2 matches at 9 bases. Germline loops: CDR1 SEHNR, CDR2 FQNEAQ (reference sequence). The CDR3 extends over 16 amino acids. V gave up 6 bases and J gave up 4 bases; unmatched junction bases: 12. CDR3 nucleotide sequence: TGTGCCAGCAGTCCCAGCGGCGGGAGGGCCTCAGAGACCCAGTACTTC. Residues: CASSPSGGRASETQYF.

V gene TRBV2 combines with J gene TRBJ2-1; 8 nucleotides agree with TRBD1. The CDR3 is 14 amino acids. The germline V gene encodes CDR1 SNHLY and CDR2 FYNNEI. The V segment lost 6 bases and the J segment 0 bases; nucleotides outside the gene matches: 1. In nucleotides, the CDR3 is TGTGCCAGCAGGACAGGGGACTCCTACAATGAGCAGTTCTTC. Translated, it gives CASRTGDSYNEQFF.

The genes are TRBV27 and TRBJ2-7; D is unresolved. The ends were cut back, 4 bases at V and 2 bases at J, with 9 bases in the middle. The germline gives CDR1 MNHEY, CDR2 SMNVEV (reference sequence). The length of the CDR3 is 13 residues. The CDR3 bases are TGTGCCAGCAGTTCGGACGGAGCCTACGAGCAGTACTTC. This codes for CASSSDGAYEQYF.

The rearrangement joins TRBV11-3 to TRBJ2-1; D ambiguous. The CDR3 is 15 residues long. Germline CDR1 and CDR2: SGHNT and YENEEA. V lost 5 bases and J 4 bases, leaving 15 bases between the germline ends. The CDR3 here is CASSPLKSIYNEQFF. The DNA for the CDR3 is TGTGCCAGCAGCCCCCTAAAATCTATTTACAATGAGCAGTTCTTC.

CDR3 amino acids: CASSRSRGYSNQPQHF. The CDR3 nucleotides are TGCGCCAGCAGTCGCAGTCGGGGATATAGCAATCAGCCCCAGCATTTT. V gene TRBV10-2 combines with J gene TRBJ1-5; D gene unclear. This CDR3 contains 16 residues. The V and J ends lost 5 bases and 0 bases respectively, with 14 bases between them. CDR1 and CDR2 from the germline V gene are WSHSY and SAAADI.

This rearrangement joins TRBV27 to TRBJ2-2, with 7 bases identical to TRBD1. The CDR3 is 14 residues long. Germline CDR1 reads MNHEY; CDR2 reads SMNVEV (reference sequence). Trimming cost V 2 bases and J 9 bases; bases outside gene matches: 6. DNA of the CDR3: TGTGCCAGCAGTTTAATAGGGGGCAGGAGGGAGCTGTTTTTT. This gives the protein CASSLIGGRRELFF.

The chain employs TRBV5-6 and TRBJ2-1; D perhaps matches TRBD2 (5 bases). Germline CDR1 is SGHDT and CDR2 is YYEEEE. V lost 2 bases and J 10 bases, leaving 10 bases between the germline ends. The CDR3 loop spans 12 amino acids. The CDR3 DNA reads TGTGCCAGCAGCTTTGCGGGCGGGGAGCAGTTCTTC. Its protein is CASSFAGGEQFF.

The V call is TRBV10-2, the J call TRBJ1-5; weak D call: TRBD1 (5 bases). The V and J ends lost 7 bases and 6 bases respectively, with 10 bases between them. This CDR3 spans 12 amino acids. The germline gives CDR1 WSHSY, CDR2 SAAADI. The CDR3 loop is CASNPGGQPQHF. DNA for the CDR3: TGCGCCAGCAATCCGGGGGGTCAGCCCCAGCATTTT.

As concerns this clone: The sample contains more than one DNA sequence encoding this CDR3. J is TRBJ2-7 and V is TRBV27; D unclear. This CDR3 has 10 residues. Germline assignment: CDR1 MNHEY and CDR2 SMNVEV (reference sequence). Trimming cost V 8 bases and J 3 bases, with 5 bases left between them. The CDR3 sequence is CASGFYEQYF. Here the CDR3 DNA reads TGTGCCAGCGGATTCTACGAGCAGTACTTC.

This chain connects TRBV6-4 to TRBJ2-1; maybe TRBD1 (5 bases). CDR3 size: 16 residues. Germline lookup yields CDR1 MRHNA and CDR2 SNTAGT. The V gene lost 6 bases and the J gene lost 5 bases, with 20 bases spanning the gap. The CDR3 nucleotides read TGTGCCAGCAGGAATCAGGGCAGGAAACTTAACAATGAGCAGTTCTTC. Its translation is CASRNQGRKLNNEQFF.

This chain joins TRBV5-1 and TRBJ2-7; D might be TRBD1 or TRBD2, each matching 5 bases. The CDR3 loop spans 17 amino acids. The germline V and J ends were trimmed by 4 bases and 4 bases, with 24 bases remaining between them. Looked up from germline, CDR1 is SGHRS and CDR2 is YFSETQ. CDR3 DNA sequence: TGCGCCAGCAGCGGAATCGGCGGTCAGGGAGATCTGTACGAGCAGTACTTC. Translating it yields CASSGIGGQGDLYEQYF.

The chain recombines TRBV19 with TRBJ1-1; tentative D call: TRBD1 (6 bases). V lost 9 bases, J lost 4 bases, and 21 bases lay in between. The CDR3 covers 15 residues. CDR1 is LNHDA, CDR2 SQIVND, per germline (reference sequence). CDR3 bases: TGTGCCAGCCAAGTAACTCAGGGGTCGTTCACTGAAGCTTTCTTT. Residues: CASQVTQGSFTEAFF.

The count of this clone is one. J is TRBJ2-7 and V is TRBV27, with D tentatively TRBD2 (6 bases). V was trimmed by 5 bases and J by 3 bases, leaving 11 bases between them. Germline assignment: CDR1 MNHEY and CDR2 SMNVEV (reference sequence). This CDR3 has 13 residues. The CDR3 DNA reads as TGTGCCAGCAGTCCGGAGGGGTTCTACGAGCAGTACTTC. Protein: CASSPEGFYEQYF.

This chain links TRBV27 with TRBJ2-7, with D tentatively TRBD1 (6 bases). This CDR3 region has 15 residues. Germline lookup yields CDR1 MNHEY and CDR2 SMNVEV (reference sequence). V was clipped by 2 bases and J by 5 bases, with 16 bases between them. This chain's CDR3 is CASSLTIQGLDEQYF. The CDR3 DNA reads TGTGCCAGCAGTTTAACGATCCAGGGGTTGGACGAGCAGTACTTC.

The gene calls are TRBV7-9 and TRBJ1-2; no clear D gene. CDR1 is SEHNR and CDR2 is FQNEAQ in the germline V gene (reference sequence). This CDR3 has 16 residues. V lost 6 bases and J lost 5, with 22 bases in between. CDR3 amino acids: CASSRDYYEDSYGYTF. CDR3 nucleotide sequence: TGTGCCAGCAGTCGTGACTACTACGAGGATTCTTATGGCTACACCTTC.

CDR3 sequence reads: CASSLSGLAASYEQYF. The CDR3 DNA reads as TGTGCCAGTAGTCTCTCCGGACTAGCGGCTTCATACGAGCAGTACTTC. The V call is TRBV19, the J call TRBJ2-7; 10 bases are a match to TRBD2. Germline CDR1 is LNHDA and CDR2 is SQIVND (reference sequence). After removal of 5 bases from V and 4 bases from J, the junction contained 11 bases not matched to a gene. The CDR3 is made up of 16 amino acids.